Below, 10 T cell receptor beta chains from the same sample are listed, as sequenced in a study of shared clonotypes between healthy human individuals. Data came from immunoSEQ multiplex PCR; TCRdb stores just in-frame clones and leaves some out. The profile shows some 2,500,000 clones, approximately 93% of them singletons. Sequencing was done on a sample of naive CD4+ T cells from PBMCs. Subset in this sample: CD45RA+ positively selected. Receptor source: a man younger than 35 in good health. Some clones in this sample may be carry-over from other donors' samples.

J is TRBJ2-7 and V is TRBV5-4; 10 bases align to TRBD2. The CDR3 is 16 amino acids. After removal of 0 bases from V and 1 base from J, the junction contained 4 bases not matched to a gene. Germline V gene sequence: CDR1 SGHNT, CDR2 YYREEE (reference sequence). CDR3 in DNA: TGTGCCAGCAGCTTGGAGGCAGCGGGAGGGTCCTACGAGCAGTACTTC. Its translation is CASSLEAAGGSYEQYF.

The gene calls are TRBV5-1 and TRBJ2-2; no clear D gene. This CDR3 is 17 amino acids long. Per germline, CDR1 SGHRS and CDR2 YFSETQ. Between the trimmed V and J ends, which lost 1 base and 9 bases, there was a span of 22 bases. The CDR3 spells CASSLRENWENGRELFF. CDR3 nucleotide sequence: TGCGCCAGCAGCTTGCGAGAAAATTGGGAAAACGGTAGGGAGCTGTTTTTT.

About this clone itself: This sample also contains other DNA sequences that code for the same CDR3. The V gene is TRBV18, the J gene TRBJ2-5; D gene uncertain. V was pared by 1 base and J by 4 bases, with 4 bases between. CDR1 and CDR2 from the germline V gene are KGHSH and LQKENI. The CDR3 is 12 residues long. CDR3 DNA sequence: TGTGCCAGCTCACCACGATCAGAGACCCAGTACTTC. It specifies CASSPRSETQYF.

J is TRBJ2-3 and V is TRBV7-3; D might be TRBD1 (5 bases). The CDR3 loop spans 15 amino acids. The germline V gene has CDR1 SGHTA and CDR2 FQGTGA. V lost 5 bases, J lost 4 bases, and 16 bases lay in between. CDR3 nucleotides: TGTGCCAGCAGCCCGTCACGGACCAGGGCAGATACGCAGTATTTT. It yields the protein CASSPSRTRADTQYF.

The chain recombines TRBV28 with TRBJ1-2; D remains ambiguous. Trimming shortened V by 8 bases and J by 0 bases, and 10 bases separated the two germline ends. Germline CDR1 reads MDHEN; CDR2 reads SYDVKM. The CDR3 sequence is 13 residues long. The CDR3 DNA reads as TGTGCCAGCCTGGAGGCCTCTAACTATGGCTACACCTTC. This translates into CASLEASNYGYTF.

This chain joins TRBV5-4 and TRBJ1-4, with 7 nucleotides matching TRBD1. The CDR3 is 16 residues long. The germline V gene has CDR1 SGHNT and CDR2 YYREEE (reference sequence). J lost 8 bases, V lost 0 bases, and 10 bases had no gene match. For the CDR3, the DNA is TGTGCCAGCAGCTTGGGCAGGGGGATGCTAACGGAAAAACTGTTTTTT. This codes for CASSLGRGMLTEKLFF.

The sample holds a few counts of this clone. The chain employs TRBV5-1 and TRBJ1-2; 7 bases agree with TRBD1. V lost 4 bases and J lost 8; bases outside the gene matches: 11. Germline CDR1 SGHRS, CDR2 YFSETQ. This CDR3 is built from 14 residues. The CDR3 reads CASSPNRDSGGYTF. The DNA of the CDR3 is TGCGCCAGCAGCCCCAACCGGGACAGTGGAGGCTACACCTTC.

V gene TRBV11-2 combines with J gene TRBJ2-1; the D gene could be TRBD1 or TRBD2 (5 bases each). The V end was cut by 6 bases, the J end by 3 bases, with 15 bases between. The germline gives CDR1 SGHAT, CDR2 FQNNGV. The CDR3 is 15 amino acids. CDR3 loop: CASRTPRGYYNEQFF. CDR3 sequence (DNA): TGTGCCAGCAGAACCCCGAGGGGTTACTACAATGAGCAGTTCTTC.

The chain is built from TRBV30 and TRBJ2-5; 8 bases align to TRBD1. Germline V gene sequence: CDR1 GTSNPN, CDR2 SVGIG (reference sequence). V dropped 0 bases and J dropped 6; count of bases not matched to a gene: 9. The CDR3 loop spans 15 amino acids. Written as DNA, the CDR3 is TGTGCCTGGAGTGTACGGGCAGGGGGCTTGAAGACCCAGTACTTC. The encoded protein is CAWSVRAGGLKTQYF.

The rearrangement joins TRBV25-1 to TRBJ1-2; D is unresolved. The CDR3 totals 14 residues. Germline CDR1 MGHDK, CDR2 SYGVNS. Trimming took 7 bases from V and 4 from J, leaving 16 bases between them. The CDR3 spells CASTPDPSSYGYTF. The CDR3 DNA reads as TGTGCCAGCACTCCGGACCCCTCTTCCTATGGCTACACCTTC.